Listed here are 10 T cell receptor beta chains from one sample, sequenced in a study of cytomegalovirus exposure and HLA in healthy donors. Primers included in the PCR were 60 Vbeta and 13 Jbeta primers. Measured with immunoSEQ multiplex PCR; TCRdb has only the in-frame clones, and not every one. Its clone listing holds about 72,000 clones. Sequenced sample: PBMCs. Receptors were obtained from a man aged 35 to 55 in good health and CMV-seronegative.

The rearrangement joins TRBV5-6 to TRBJ1-5; TRBD1 matches at 9 bases. The CDR3 has 16 residues. Germline V gene sequence: CDR1 SGHDT, CDR2 YYEEEE. The V segment lost 4 bases and the J segment 3 bases; nucleotides outside the gene matches: 8. The CDR3, as DNA: TGTGCCAGCAGCCGGGACAGGGACAGGGTCAATCAGCCCCAGCATTTT. Residues: CASSRDRDRVNQPQHF.

The chain couples TRBV7-9 to TRBJ1-2, with TRBD1 as a possible D gene (5 bases). CDR3 length: 14 residues. Germline-derived CDR1 and CDR2 are SEHNR and FQNEAQ (reference sequence). The germline V and J ends were trimmed by 5 bases and 6 bases, with 16 bases remaining between them. The CDR3 bases are TGTGCCAGCAGCGAAAGGGGTCAAGGGGATGGCTACACCTTC. It specifies CASSERGQGDGYTF.

The gene calls are TRBV13 and TRBJ1-2; TRBD1 matches 7 bases. The CDR3 consists of 14 residues. V lost 5 bases to trimming and J lost 7 bases; unmatched junction nucleotides: 10. Germline loops: CDR1 PRHDT, CDR2 FYEKMQ (reference sequence). CDR3: CASSLQGGPVGYTF. CDR3 in DNA: TGTGCCAGCAGCCTCCAGGGGGGTCCGGTTGGCTACACCTTC.

The chain is built from TRBV4-3 and TRBJ1-1, with a weak D call TRBD1 (6 bases). The V gene lost 3 bases and the J gene lost 5 bases, with 19 bases spanning the gap. The germline V gene encodes CDR1 LGHNA and CDR2 YSLEER. The CDR3 length is 16 residues. Here the CDR3 DNA reads TGCGCCAGCAGCCATACAGGGTCTCGAGTCGGGACTGAAGCTTTCTTT. It codes for CASSHTGSRVGTEAFF.

J is TRBJ2-3 and V is TRBV5-1; 10 bases are a match to TRBD2. Germline V gene lookup returns CDR1 SGHRS and CDR2 YFSETQ. V lost 4 bases, J lost 0 bases, and 11 bases stayed unmatched. The length of the CDR3 is 18 residues. The CDR3 DNA sequence: TGCGCCAGCAGCGCAGGGACTAGCGCCAGAGCTAGCACAGATACGCAGTATTTT. Translating it yields CASSAGTSARASTDTQYF.

This chain connects TRBV6-4 to TRBJ1-1, with 7 bases that match TRBD1. Trimming took 4 bases from V and 3 from J; bases not matched to a gene: 2. The CDR3 length is 13 residues. In germline, CDR1 is MRHNA, CDR2 SNTAGT. The CDR3 DNA is TGTGCCAGCAGTGCCAGGGGGGACACTGAAGCTTTCTTT. Encoded protein: CASSARGDTEAFF.

The chain employs TRBV9 and TRBJ2-3; 8 bases agree with TRBD1. The CDR3 extends over 15 amino acids. CDR1 SGDLS and CDR2 YYNGEE come from the germline V gene. V dropped 0 bases and J dropped 5; count of bases not matched to a gene: 5. The CDR3: CASSVGQGALDTQYF. CDR3 DNA: TGTGCCAGCAGCGTAGGCCAGGGGGCTTTAGATACGCAGTATTTT. Complete variable domain (other parts from reference TRBV9 and TRBJ2-3): DSGVTQTPKHLITATGQRVTLRCSPRSGDLSVYWYQQSLDQGLQFLIQYYNGEERAKGNILERFSAQQFPDLHSELNLSSLELGDSALYFCASSVGQGALDTQYFGPGTRLTVL.

The chain has TRBV6-1 and TRBJ2-1; D is perhaps TRBD1 (5 bases). The V gene lost 2 bases and the J gene lost 6 bases, with 20 bases spanning the gap. Germline lookup yields CDR1 MNHNS and CDR2 SASEGT. There are 17 residues in the CDR3. The CDR3, as DNA: TGTGCCAGCAGTGAACTAATCGGCAGGGTGGTCCGCAATGAGCAGTTCTTC. Its protein product is CASSELIGRVVRNEQFF.

The genes are TRBV6-1 and TRBJ2-7, with D perhaps TRBD2 (7 bases). This CDR3 comprises 14 residues. CDR1 is MNHNS, CDR2 SASEGT, per germline. V dropped 6 bases and J dropped 3 bases, with 15 bases sitting between them. Written as DNA, the CDR3 is TGTGCCAGCAGCACTCCGAGGGGGGGCTACGAGCAGTACTTC. Its translation: CASSTPRGGYEQYF.

J is TRBJ2-7 and V is TRBV10-1; 8 bases match TRBD2. The trim removed 0 bases at V and 3 bases at J, leaving 4 bases unmatched. The germline CDR1 and CDR2 sequences are WNHNN and SYGVQD (reference sequence). The CDR3 has 15 amino acids. In nucleotides, the CDR3 is TGCGCCAGCAGTGAGTCGCGCGGGGGGAACTACGAGCAGTACTTC. It codes for CASSESRGGNYEQYF.